The clone carrying this T cell receptor (beta chain) showed up just once. This CDR3 comprises 16 residues. The V and J ends lost 0 bases and 0 bases, in that order; junction bases with no gene match: 3. Germline V gene sequence: CDR1 MNHEY, CDR2 SVGAGI. This sample is part of a study of blood T cell repertoires in COVID-19. At the level of the study: Donors in the United States, Italy and Spain gave samples during acute or convalescent COVID-19. T cells, B-cell-depleted T cells, or PBMCs provided the cDNA or gDNA that served as material.

In the study's own analysis: By means of reference gene primer amplification, nucleated cell counts were estimated. The method was immunoSEQ multiplex PCR; TCRdb's version includes in-frame clones alone and lacks a portion of them. The V and J calls and clone size were taken over from that table, and D and trimming were inferred from the DNA. The table lists 150,000 or so clones, around nine tenths of them singletons. This sequence originates from a woman aged 55-75 years with acute or convalescent COVID-19. V is TRBV6-5 and J is TRBJ1-1; 8 bases line up with TRBD1. The source material was peripheral blood. CDR3 sequence reads: CASSYSWTGLNTEAFF. The DNA for the CDR3 is TGTGCCAGCAGTTACTCCTGGACAGGGTTGAACACTGAAGCTTTCTTT.